The present T cell receptor (beta chain) was sequenced within a study of blood T cell repertoires in COVID-19. As for the study in general: Material from acute and convalescent COVID-19 was sourced from the United States, Italy and Spain. From T cells, B-cell-depleted T cells, or PBMCs came the material, which was cDNA or gDNA.

Deletions cut 2 bases from V and 5 bases from J, with 7 bases between. Looked up from germline, CDR1 is SGHTA and CDR2 is FQGNSA. The CDR3 is made up of 12 amino acids. Authors' data handling: Amplification from reference gene primers served as the basis for estimated nucleated cell counts. Sequencing used immunoSEQ multiplex PCR; TCRdb keeps in-frame clones, though not all of them. Clone size and the V and J calls come from that table; the DNA yielded D and trimming. The sample has approximately 260,000 clones, around four fifths seen once. Sequences were obtained from peripheral blood. The V and J genes are TRBV7-2 and TRBJ2-7; tentative D call: TRBD1 (5 bases). The TCR sequence derives from a woman in her 40s with active or convalescent COVID-19. The CDR3 sequence: CASSLSRDEQYF. The CDR3 nucleotides read TGTGCCAGCAGCTTAAGCAGGGACGAGCAGTACTTC.